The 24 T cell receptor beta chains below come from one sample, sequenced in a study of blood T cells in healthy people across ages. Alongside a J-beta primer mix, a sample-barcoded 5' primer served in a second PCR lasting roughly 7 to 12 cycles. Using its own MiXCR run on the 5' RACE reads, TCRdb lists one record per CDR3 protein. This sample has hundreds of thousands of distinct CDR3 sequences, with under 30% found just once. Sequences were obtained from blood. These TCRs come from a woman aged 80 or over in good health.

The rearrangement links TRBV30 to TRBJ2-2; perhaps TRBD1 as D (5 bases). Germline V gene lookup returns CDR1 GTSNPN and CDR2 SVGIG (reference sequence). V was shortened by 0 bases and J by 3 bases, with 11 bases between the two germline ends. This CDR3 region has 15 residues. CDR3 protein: CAWSVGRVDTGELFF. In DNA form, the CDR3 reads TGTGCCTGGAGTGTGGGCAGGGTGGACACCGGGGAGCTGTTTTTT.

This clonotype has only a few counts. CDR3 sequence reads: CASSKKSGPMMTEAFF. CDR3 sequence (DNA): TGTGCCAGCAGCAAAAAGTCGGGACCCATGATGACTGAAGCTTTCTTT. V is TRBV21-1 and J is TRBJ1-1; TRBD1 is the table's D call and was not checked against the DNA. TRBV21-1 is annotated as a pseudogene. The CDR3 is made up of 16 amino acids.

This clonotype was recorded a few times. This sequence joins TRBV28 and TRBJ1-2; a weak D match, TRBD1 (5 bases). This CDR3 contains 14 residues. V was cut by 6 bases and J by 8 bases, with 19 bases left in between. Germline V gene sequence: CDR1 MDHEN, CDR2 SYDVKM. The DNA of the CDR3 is TGTGCCAGCAGCCCTCAGGTGGGGCTGGGAGGCTACACCTTC. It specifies CASSPQVGLGGYTF.

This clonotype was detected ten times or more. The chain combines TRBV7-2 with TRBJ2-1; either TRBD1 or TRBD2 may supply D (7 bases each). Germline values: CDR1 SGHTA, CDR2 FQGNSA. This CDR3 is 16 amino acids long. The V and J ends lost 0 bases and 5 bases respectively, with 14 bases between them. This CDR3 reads CASSLARGGTDNEQFF. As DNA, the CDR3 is TGTGCCAGCAGCTTAGCCAGGGGGGGGACGGACAATGAGCAGTTCTTC.

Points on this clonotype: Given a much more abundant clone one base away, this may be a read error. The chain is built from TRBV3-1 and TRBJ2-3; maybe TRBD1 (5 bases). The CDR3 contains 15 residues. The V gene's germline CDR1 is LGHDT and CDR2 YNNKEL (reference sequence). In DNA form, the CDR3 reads TGTGCCTGCAGCCCTACAGGCGCCCTCACAGATACGCAGTATTTT. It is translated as CACSPTGALTDTQYF.

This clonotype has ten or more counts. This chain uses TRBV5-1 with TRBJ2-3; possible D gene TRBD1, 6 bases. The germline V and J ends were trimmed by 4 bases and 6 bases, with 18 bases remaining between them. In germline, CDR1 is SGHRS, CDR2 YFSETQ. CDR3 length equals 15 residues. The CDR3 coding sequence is TGCGCCAGCAGCCACCAGGGGAACCCGGACGATACGCAGTATTTT. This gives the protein CASSHQGNPDDTQYF. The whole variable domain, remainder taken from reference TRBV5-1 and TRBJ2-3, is KAGVTQTPRYLIKTRGQQVTLSCSPISGHRSVSWYQQTPGQGLQFLFEYFSETQRNKGNFPGRFSGRQFSNSRSEMNVSTLELGDSALYLCASSHQGNPDDTQYFGPGTRLTVL.

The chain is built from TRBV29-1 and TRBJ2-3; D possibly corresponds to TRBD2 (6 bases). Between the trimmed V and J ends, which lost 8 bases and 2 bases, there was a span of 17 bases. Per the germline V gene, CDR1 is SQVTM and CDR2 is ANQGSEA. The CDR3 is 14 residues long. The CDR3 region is CSQQGRDDTDTQYF. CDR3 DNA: TGCAGCCAGCAAGGGCGGGACGACACAGATACGCAGTATTTT.

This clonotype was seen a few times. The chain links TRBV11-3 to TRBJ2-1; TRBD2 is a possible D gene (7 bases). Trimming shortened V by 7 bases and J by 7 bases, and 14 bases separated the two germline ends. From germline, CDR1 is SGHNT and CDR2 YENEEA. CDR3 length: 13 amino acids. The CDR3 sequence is CASMEGGGNEQFF. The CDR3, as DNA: TGTGCCAGCATGGAGGGGGGGGGTAATGAGCAGTTCTTC.

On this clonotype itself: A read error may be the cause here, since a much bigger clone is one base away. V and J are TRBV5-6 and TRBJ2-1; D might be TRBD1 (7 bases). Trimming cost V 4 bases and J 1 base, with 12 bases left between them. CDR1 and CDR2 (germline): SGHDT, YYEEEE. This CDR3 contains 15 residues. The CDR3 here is CASSVRGASYNEQFF. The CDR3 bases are TGTGCCAGCAGCGTCAGGGGGGCATCCTACAATGAGCAGTTCTTC.

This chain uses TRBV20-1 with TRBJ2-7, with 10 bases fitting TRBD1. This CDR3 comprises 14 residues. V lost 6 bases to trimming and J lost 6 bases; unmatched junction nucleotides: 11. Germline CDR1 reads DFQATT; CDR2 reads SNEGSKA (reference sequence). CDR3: CSARTGQGGREQYF. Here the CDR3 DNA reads TGCAGTGCCAGGACCGGACAGGGGGGACGCGAGCAGTACTTC.

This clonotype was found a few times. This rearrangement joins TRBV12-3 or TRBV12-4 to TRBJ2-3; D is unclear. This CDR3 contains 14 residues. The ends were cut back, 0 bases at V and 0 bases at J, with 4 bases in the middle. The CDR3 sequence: CASSLAVSTDTQYF. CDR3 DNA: TGTGCCAGCAGTTTAGCCGTGAGCACAGATACGCAGTATTTT.

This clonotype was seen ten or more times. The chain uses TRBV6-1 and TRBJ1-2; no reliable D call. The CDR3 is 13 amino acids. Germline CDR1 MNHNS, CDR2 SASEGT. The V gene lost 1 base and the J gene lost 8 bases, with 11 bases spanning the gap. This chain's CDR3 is CASSEGAFGGYTF. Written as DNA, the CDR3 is TGTGCCAGCAGTGAAGGGGCCTTTGGGGGCTACACCTTC.

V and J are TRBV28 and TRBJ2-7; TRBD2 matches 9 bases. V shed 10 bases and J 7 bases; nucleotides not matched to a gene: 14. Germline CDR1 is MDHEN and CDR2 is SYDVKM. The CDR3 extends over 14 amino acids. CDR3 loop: CATYGRGGYNEQYF. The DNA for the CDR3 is TGTGCCACCTACGGGCGGGGGGGTTACAATGAGCAGTACTTC.

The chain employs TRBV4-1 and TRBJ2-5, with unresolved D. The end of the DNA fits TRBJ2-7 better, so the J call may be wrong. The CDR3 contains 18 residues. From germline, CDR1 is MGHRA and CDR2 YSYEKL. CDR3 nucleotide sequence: TGCGCCAGCAGCCAAGATCTTTCTCTAGTCCTACCCTCCTACGAGCAGTACTTC. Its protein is CASSQDLSLVLPSYEQYF.

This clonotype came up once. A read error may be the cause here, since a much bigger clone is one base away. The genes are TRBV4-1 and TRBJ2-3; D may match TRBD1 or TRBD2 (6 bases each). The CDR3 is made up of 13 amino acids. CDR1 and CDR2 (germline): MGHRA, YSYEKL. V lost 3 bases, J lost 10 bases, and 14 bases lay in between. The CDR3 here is CASSQLGGDAQYF. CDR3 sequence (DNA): TGCGCCAGCAGCCAGTTGGGGGGCGATGCGCAGTATTTT.

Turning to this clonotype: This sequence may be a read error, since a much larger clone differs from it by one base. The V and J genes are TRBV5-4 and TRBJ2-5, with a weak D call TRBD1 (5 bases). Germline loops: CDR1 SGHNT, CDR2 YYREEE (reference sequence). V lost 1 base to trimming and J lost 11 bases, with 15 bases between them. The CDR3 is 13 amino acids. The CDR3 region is CASSLPPGNEQYF. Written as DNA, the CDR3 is TGTGCCAGCAGCTTGCCACCAGGGAATGAGCAGTACTTC.

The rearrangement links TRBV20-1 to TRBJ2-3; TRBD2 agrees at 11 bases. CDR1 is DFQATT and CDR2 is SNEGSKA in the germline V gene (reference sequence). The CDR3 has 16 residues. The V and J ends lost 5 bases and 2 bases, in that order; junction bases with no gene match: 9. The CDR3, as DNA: TGCAGTGCTCCCAGACTAGCGGGGTATACCACAGATACGCAGTATTTT. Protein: CSAPRLAGYTTDTQYF.

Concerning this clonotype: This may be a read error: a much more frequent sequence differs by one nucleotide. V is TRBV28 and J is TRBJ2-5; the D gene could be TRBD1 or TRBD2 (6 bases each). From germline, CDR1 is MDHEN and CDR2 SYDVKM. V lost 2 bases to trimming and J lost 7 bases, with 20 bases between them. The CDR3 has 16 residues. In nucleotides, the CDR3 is TGTGCCAGCAGTTTAGGGTTAAGGGAACAGGGAGGGACCCAGTACTTC. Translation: CASSLGLREQGGTQYF.

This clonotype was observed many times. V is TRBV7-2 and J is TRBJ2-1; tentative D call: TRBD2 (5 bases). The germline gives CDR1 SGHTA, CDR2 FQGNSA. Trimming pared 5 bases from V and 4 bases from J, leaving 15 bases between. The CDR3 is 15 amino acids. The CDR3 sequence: CASSTRIARYNEQFF. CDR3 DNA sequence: TGTGCCAGCAGCACGCGAATAGCGCGTTACAATGAGCAGTTCTTC.

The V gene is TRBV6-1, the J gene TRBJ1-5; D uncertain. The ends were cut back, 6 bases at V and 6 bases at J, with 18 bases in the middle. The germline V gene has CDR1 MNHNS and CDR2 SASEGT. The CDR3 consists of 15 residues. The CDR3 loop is CASRSRRSSGQPQHF. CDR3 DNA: TGTGCCAGCAGGAGTAGGAGATCCTCGGGTCAGCCCCAGCATTTT.

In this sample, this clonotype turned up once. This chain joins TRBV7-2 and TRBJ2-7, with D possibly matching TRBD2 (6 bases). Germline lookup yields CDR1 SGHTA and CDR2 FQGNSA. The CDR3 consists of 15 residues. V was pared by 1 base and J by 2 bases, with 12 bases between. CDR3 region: CASSLDSGLTYEQYF. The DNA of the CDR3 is TGTGCCAGCAGCTTAGATTCGGGACTCACCTACGAGCAGTACTTC. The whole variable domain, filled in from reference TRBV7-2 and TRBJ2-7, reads GAGVSQSPSNKVTEKGKDVELRCDPISGHTALYWYRQSLGQGLEFLIYFQGNSAPDKSGLPSDRFSAERTGGSVSTLTIQRTQQEDSAVYLCASSLDSGLTYEQYFGPGTRLTVT.

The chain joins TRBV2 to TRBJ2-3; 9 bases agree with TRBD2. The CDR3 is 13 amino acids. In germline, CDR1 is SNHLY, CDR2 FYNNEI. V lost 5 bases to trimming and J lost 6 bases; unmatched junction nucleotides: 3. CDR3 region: CASSTSGSDTQYF. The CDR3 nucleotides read TGTGCCAGCAGTACTAGCGGGTCGGATACGCAGTATTTT.

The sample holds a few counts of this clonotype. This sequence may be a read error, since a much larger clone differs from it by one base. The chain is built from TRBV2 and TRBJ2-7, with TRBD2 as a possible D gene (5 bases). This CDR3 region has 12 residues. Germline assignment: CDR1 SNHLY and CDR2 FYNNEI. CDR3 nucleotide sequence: TGTACCAGCAGTGAACCGGGATACGAGCAGTACTTC. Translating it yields CTSSEPGYEQYF. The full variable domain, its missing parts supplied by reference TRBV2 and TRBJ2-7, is EPEVTQTPSHQVTQMGQEVILRCVPISNHLYFYWYRQILGQKVEFLVSFYNNEISEKSEIFDDQFSVERPDGSNFTLKIRSTKLEDSAMYFCTSSEPGYEQYFGPGTRLTVT.

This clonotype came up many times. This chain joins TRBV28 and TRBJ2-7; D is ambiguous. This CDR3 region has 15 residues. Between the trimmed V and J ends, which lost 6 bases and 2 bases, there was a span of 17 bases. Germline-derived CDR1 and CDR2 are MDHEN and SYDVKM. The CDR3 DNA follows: TGTGCCAGCAGGGTTAGGTTCTCAACCCCCTACGAGCAGTACTTC. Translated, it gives CASRVRFSTPYEQYF. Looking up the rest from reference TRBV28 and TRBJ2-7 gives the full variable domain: DVKVTQSSRYLVKRTGEKVFLECVQDMDHENMFWYRQDPGLGLRLIYFSYDVKMKEKGDIPEGYSVSREKKERFSLILESASTNQTSMYLCASRVRFSTPYEQYFGPGTRLTVT.